Shown below are 30 T cell receptor beta chains from a single sample sequenced in a study of cytomegalovirus exposure and HLA in healthy donors. The PCR had 60 Vbeta and 13 Jbeta primers. Sequenced by immunoSEQ multiplex PCR; TCRdb stores in-frame clones only, minus some. Among around 100,000 clones listed, almost 80% were seen once. Sequences were obtained from PBMCs. The receptor source for this set is a man over 45 in good health and CMV-seropositive.

The rearrangement uses TRBV30 and TRBJ2-7; 12 bases map to TRBD1. V gave up 2 bases and J gave up 4 bases; unmatched junction bases: 9. The CDR3 is made up of 16 amino acids. CDR1 and CDR2 from the germline V gene are GTSNPN and SVGIG (reference sequence). CDR3 bases: TGTGCCTGGAGTCCCTCCGGGACAGGGGGCACTTACGAGCAGTACTTC. Amino acid sequence: CAWSPSGTGGTYEQYF.

The chain carries TRBV7-8 and TRBJ1-4, with D hard to call. There are 14 residues in the CDR3. Trimming pared 1 base from V and 4 bases from J, leaving 7 bases between. Per the germline V gene, CDR1 is SGHVS and CDR2 is FQNEAQ. The CDR3 here is CASSLGRRNEKLFF. CDR3 nucleotide sequence: TGTGCCAGCAGCTTAGGGCGGCGTAATGAAAAACTGTTTTTT.

The chain combines TRBV5-1 with TRBJ1-1, with D perhaps TRBD1 (5 bases). The length of the CDR3 is 13 residues. Germline V gene lookup returns CDR1 SGHRS and CDR2 YFSETQ. V was clipped by 0 bases and J by 6 bases, with 9 bases between them. Here the CDR3 reads CASSLGTLSEAFF. The CDR3 region has the DNA TGCGCCAGCAGCTTGGGGACACTATCTGAAGCTTTCTTT. Full variable domain (rest looked up from reference TRBV5-1 and TRBJ1-1): KAGVTQTPRYLIKTRGQQVTLSCSPISGHRSVSWYQQTPGQGLQFLFEYFSETQRNKGNFPGRFSGRQFSNSRSEMNVSTLELGDSALYLCASSLGTLSEAFFGQGTRLTVV.

In its sample, this clone was seen a few times. The chain employs TRBV4-2 and TRBJ2-1, with TRBD2 as a possible D gene (6 bases). CDR1 is LGHNA, CDR2 YNFKEQ, per germline. Deletions cut 1 base from V and 7 bases from J, with 20 bases between. This CDR3 comprises 17 residues. CDR3 region: CASSQGRGGNKKNEQFF. The DNA of the CDR3 is TGTGCCAGCAGCCAAGGGCGGGGCGGAAACAAAAAAAATGAGCAGTTCTTC.

For the CDR3, the DNA is TGTGCCAGCAGCCTAACAGGGCAGGTGAATCAGCCCCAGCATTTT. Translated, it gives CASSLTGQVNQPQHF. This chain connects TRBV7-9 to TRBJ1-5; D might be TRBD1 (6 bases). The CDR3 contains 15 residues. Germline assignment: CDR1 SEHNR and CDR2 FQNEAQ (reference sequence). The germline V and J ends were trimmed by 5 bases and 4 bases, with 15 bases remaining between them. The full variable domain, rest sourced from reference TRBV7-9 and TRBJ1-5, is DTGVSQNPRHKITKRGQNVTFRCDPISEHNRLYWYRQTLGQGPEFLTYFQNEAQLEKSRLLSDRFSAERPKGSFSTLEIQRTEQGDSAMYLCASSLTGQVNQPQHFGDGTRLSIL.

The genes are TRBV18 and TRBJ2-7; 8 bases are shared with TRBD1. Germline V CDR1 and CDR2: KGHSH, LQKENI. The CDR3 runs 16 residues. The junction had 4 bases not matched to a gene; V was cut back by 0 bases and J by 0 bases. The CDR3 region is CASSPPDRAHSYEQYF. The CDR3 nucleotides read TGTGCCAGCTCACCACCGGACAGGGCCCACTCCTACGAGCAGTACTTC.

The J gene is TRBJ2-1, the V gene TRBV4-3; TRBD2 might be the D (5 bases). Trimming removed 2 bases from V and 0 bases from J, with 14 bases in between. Germline V gives CDR1 LGHNA, CDR2 YSLEER. The CDR3 is 17 residues long. CDR3 in DNA: TGCGCCAGCAGCCAAAAGGCCCCGGGGAGCTCCTACAATGAGCAGTTCTTC. Protein sequence: CASSQKAPGSSYNEQFF.

This chain links TRBV27 with TRBJ2-7; D is unclear. The CDR3 spans 13 residues. With 2 bases removed from V and 0 bases from J, the gap between germline ends came to 5 bases. In germline, CDR1 is MNHEY, CDR2 SMNVEV (reference sequence). DNA for the CDR3: TGTGCCAGCAGTTTAGAGCCCTCCTACGAGCAGTACTTC. Residues: CASSLEPSYEQYF.

This chain joins TRBV18 and TRBJ1-3, with D uncertain. CDR1 and CDR2 from the germline V gene are KGHSH and LQKENI. The CDR3 consists of 16 residues. V dropped 3 bases and J dropped 0 bases, with 12 bases sitting between them. The CDR3 nucleotides read TGTGCCAGCTCACCCCCCGGACTGAACTCTGGAAACACCATATATTTT. Its protein is CASSPPGLNSGNTIYF.

This chain joins TRBV2 and TRBJ1-2; unclear D gene. V shed 2 bases and J shed 4 bases, with 5 bases lying between them. CDR3 length equals 12 residues. Germline CDR1 reads SNHLY; CDR2 reads FYNNEI. CDR3 amino acids: CASSEQSYGYTF. The CDR3 DNA reads as TGTGCCAGCAGTGAACAGTCCTATGGCTACACCTTC.

This clone was picked up one time. The chain combines TRBV9 with TRBJ2-7; D is perhaps TRBD1 (6 bases). Germline values: CDR1 SGDLS, CDR2 YYNGEE. V lost 0 bases and J 7 bases, leaving 14 bases between the germline ends. This CDR3 comprises 14 residues. CDR3 DNA sequence: TGTGCCAGCAGCGTAGCTCTGGGGGCGAGGGAGCAGTACTTC. This encodes CASSVALGAREQYF.

J is TRBJ1-1 and V is TRBV27, with D possibly TRBD1 on 5 matching bases. V was shortened by 1 base and J by 0 bases, with 15 bases between the two germline ends. Germline CDR1 and CDR2: MNHEY and SMNVEV (reference sequence). This CDR3 contains 17 residues. The CDR3 bases are TGTGCCAGCAGTTTATTTAGTGTGGGGGGGATGAACACTGAAGCTTTCTTT. Encoded protein: CASSLFSVGGMNTEAFF.

By share, this clone counts as large (0.1 to 1%). V is TRBV6-5 and J is TRBJ1-4; D gene unclear. The CDR3 contains 14 residues. Per germline, CDR1 MNHEY and CDR2 SVGAGI. V dropped 8 bases and J dropped 7 bases, with 17 bases sitting between them. This CDR3 reads CASSLGRESEKLFF. The CDR3, as DNA: TGTGCCAGCTCCCTGGGGAGGGAGAGTGAAAAACTGTTTTTT.

The CDR3 is CASSYRSGGDTQYF. The CDR3 DNA follows: TGTGCCAGCAGTTACCGTTCAGGAGGGGATACGCAGTATTTT. This chain links TRBV6-5 with TRBJ2-3; maybe TRBD2 (6 bases). V was trimmed by 2 bases and J by 6 bases, leaving 12 bases between them. The CDR3 contains 14 residues. Germline assignment: CDR1 MNHEY and CDR2 SVGAGI.

This chain links TRBV20-1 with TRBJ2-7, with D possibly being TRBD1 (5 bases). V was shortened by 3 bases and J by 6 bases, with 9 bases between the two germline ends. From germline, CDR1 is DFQATT and CDR2 SNEGSKA (reference sequence). CDR3 length: 11 residues. The CDR3 DNA reads as TGCAGTGCTAGTCAAGGGGCCGAGCAGTACTTC. It codes for CSASQGAEQYF.

This chain joins TRBV7-6 and TRBJ2-1; the match to TRBD1 covers 11 bases. V lost 4 bases, J lost 8 bases, and 4 bases stayed unmatched. The CDR3 length is 14 residues. Germline CDR1 reads SGHVS; CDR2 reads FNYEAQ. CDR3: CASSSGTGGHEQFF. CDR3 bases: TGTGCCAGCAGCTCGGGGACAGGGGGGCATGAGCAGTTCTTC.

This sequence joins TRBV7-2 and TRBJ1-1; the match to TRBD1 covers 9 bases. V trimming: 5 bases; J trimming: 8 bases; junction bases outside the gene matches: 6. The CDR3 has 13 amino acids. Germline V lookup: CDR1 SGHTA, CDR2 FQGNSA. The CDR3 is CASSLGQGLEAFF. The CDR3 DNA reads as TGTGCCAGCAGCCTTGGACAGGGGCTCGAAGCTTTCTTT.

This clone appeared a few times. V and J are TRBV29-1 and TRBJ1-5, with 9 bases fitting TRBD1. V shed 6 bases, J shed 6 bases, and the junction held 6 bases outside the gene matches. The length of the CDR3 is 13 residues. Germline CDR1 is SQVTM and CDR2 is ANQGSEA. The CDR3 protein is CSVGTGISQPQHF. CDR3 bases: TGCAGCGTCGGGACAGGGATTAGTCAGCCCCAGCATTTT.

The V and J genes are TRBV20-1 and TRBJ2-3; D perhaps matches TRBD2 (6 bases). Trimming removed 3 bases at V and 9 bases at J, with 10 bases between. The CDR3 contains 11 residues. Germline V gives CDR1 DFQATT, CDR2 SNEGSKA (reference sequence). In DNA, the CDR3 is TGCAGTGCTAGGCGGGACTCCACGCAGTATTTT. The encoded protein is CSARRDSTQYF.

The chain has TRBV11-3 and TRBJ1-1; 7 positions agree with TRBD1. Germline-derived CDR1 and CDR2 are SGHNT and YENEEA. This CDR3 has 13 residues. The V gene end was trimmed by 0 bases and the J gene end by 9 bases; junction bases not matched to a gene: 4. DNA of the CDR3: TGTGCCAGCAGCTTAGATGCGGACAGGCAAGCTTTCTTT. It is translated as CASSLDADRQAFF.

V usage is TRBV5-1 and J usage is TRBJ1-4; 8 nucleotides agree with TRBD1. CDR1 and CDR2 from the germline V gene are SGHRS and YFSETQ. Germline trimming cut 4 bases from V and 8 bases from J; bases unmatched to any gene: 4. The CDR3 has 13 amino acids. The CDR3 sequence: CASSIGQGEKLFF. For the CDR3, the DNA is TGCGCCAGCAGCATAGGACAGGGAGAAAAACTGTTTTTT.

This chain joins TRBV6-5 and TRBJ2-3, with D perhaps TRBD1 (5 bases). Germline CDR1 and CDR2: MNHEY and SVGAGI. V shed 3 bases and J shed 0 bases, with 7 bases lying between them. The CDR3 totals 14 residues. CDR3 region: CASSYGASTDTQYF. The DNA of the CDR3 is TGTGCCAGCAGTTATGGGGCTAGCACAGATACGCAGTATTTT.

Comments on this clone: Germline is not matched at one junction end, which may reflect a read error. The V call is TRBV7-9, the J call TRBJ2-5, with 11 nucleotides matching TRBD2. The CDR3 loop spans 16 amino acids. Germline V gives CDR1 SEHNR, CDR2 FQNEAQ (reference sequence). Here the CDR3 reads CSSSLGTSGAQETQYF. The DNA for the CDR3 is TGTTCCAGCAGCCTCGGGACTAGCGGAGCCCAAGAGACCCAGTACTTC.

The CDR3 is CASSQDASGRGWEQYF. The CDR3 DNA sequence: TGTGCCAGCAGCCAAGATGCTAGCGGGAGGGGCTGGGAGCAGTACTTC. This chain links TRBV4-2 with TRBJ2-7; 12 bases match TRBD2. CDR1 and CDR2 (germline): LGHNA, YNFKEQ. CDR3 length: 16 amino acids. With 0 bases clipped from V and 7 bases from J, the junction kept 7 bases outside the gene matches.

A note on this clone: At one end the junction does not follow the germline gene, possibly because of a read error. This chain uses TRBV9 with TRBJ2-7; 9 bases agree with TRBD1. Germline lookup yields CDR1 SGDLS and CDR2 YYNGEE. The CDR3 length is 13 residues. Here the CDR3 reads CASGVEQGAEQYF. DNA for the CDR3: TGTGCCAGCGGCGTAGAACAGGGGGCCGAGCAGTACTTC.

The rearrangement uses TRBV7-8 and TRBJ2-1, with a possible D match to TRBD1 (5 bases). Deletions cut 3 bases from V and 1 base from J, with 10 bases between. Per the germline V gene, CDR1 is SGHVS and CDR2 is FQNEAQ. This CDR3 region has 15 residues. CDR3 residues: CASSFSDSSYNEQFF. The DNA for the CDR3 is TGTGCCAGCAGCTTTTCCGACAGTTCCTACAATGAGCAGTTCTTC.

The DNA for the CDR3 is TGCGCCAGCAGCTTGGACGGCAGCGCTACCTATAATTCACCCCTCCACTTT. Translated, it gives CASSLDGSATYNSPLHF. V gene TRBV5-1 combines with J gene TRBJ1-6; no reliable D call. In germline, CDR1 is SGHRS, CDR2 YFSETQ. V was clipped by 0 bases and J by 2 bases, with 12 bases between them. The CDR3 length is 17 residues.

In its sample, this clone was seen a few times. The V gene is TRBV5-8, the J gene TRBJ2-7; 7 nucleotides align to TRBD1. The CDR3 covers 15 residues. Per the germline V gene, CDR1 is SGHTS and CDR2 is YDEGEE. Trimming cost V 5 bases and J 0 bases; bases outside gene matches: 8. The DNA of the CDR3 is TGTGCCAGCAGAACCCTGGGACAGATCTCCTACGAGCAGTACTTC. Amino acid sequence: CASRTLGQISYEQYF.

In its sample, this clone was seen once. The chain joins TRBV9 to TRBJ2-7; TRBD1 matches at 8 bases. The germline gives CDR1 SGDLS, CDR2 YYNGEE. V trimming: 0 bases; J trimming: 0 bases; junction bases outside the gene matches: 5. CDR3 size: 16 residues. The CDR3 loop reads CASSVAGQAISYEQYF. The CDR3 nucleotides read TGTGCCAGCAGCGTAGCGGGACAGGCTATCTCCTACGAGCAGTACTTC.

The chain couples TRBV27 to TRBJ2-7; weak D call: TRBD2 (6 bases). The CDR3 has 12 amino acids. Trimming left V 5 bases short and J 3 bases short, with 8 bases between. Germline loops: CDR1 MNHEY, CDR2 SMNVEV (reference sequence). As DNA, the CDR3 is TGTGCCAGCAGTCTCGGGGGCTACGAGCAGTACTTC. Residues: CASSLGGYEQYF.